The rows below give T cell receptor beta chains drawn from one sample of a study of control samples from healthy donors and cancer patients. Sequenced by immunoSEQ multiplex PCR; TCRdb stores in-frame clones only, minus some. The sample lists 100,000 to 150,000 clones, 92% occurring once. The specimen sequenced was PBMCs. The receptors here all came from an elderly man with head and neck cancer. The CDR3 runs from the conserved cysteine through the conserved F or W. Fields, in order: J gene, V gene, CDR3 protein.

J: TRBJ1-4; V: TRBV10-3; CDR3: CAISGQSTNEKLFF
J: TRBJ2-1; V: TRBV9; CDR3: CASSVAGRALGNEQFF
J: TRBJ2-3; V: TRBV3-1/TRBV3-2; CDR3: CASSQGIASGRAVAQYF
J: TRBJ1-6; V: TRBV15; CDR3: CATSRENVGVSSPLHF
J: TRBJ2-2; V: TRBV11-3; CDR3: CASSFDVGELFF
J: TRBJ2-6; V: TRBV11-3; CDR3: CASSHPGGGNVLTF
J: TRBJ2-7; V: TRBV18; CDR3: CASSFLSGSTSYEQYF
J: TRBJ2-1; V: TRBV3-1/TRBV3-2; CDR3: CASSQEPGALDEQFF
J: TRBJ2-7; V: TRBV20-1; CDR3: CSASALAGGYEQYF
J: TRBJ1-2; V: TRBV7-8; CDR3: CASSLARADGGYTF
J: TRBJ1-1; V: TRBV12-3/TRBV12-4; CDR3: CASRNTEAFF
J: TRBJ2-3; V: TRBV5-1; CDR3: CASLISAPTDTQYF
J: TRBJ2-2; V: TRBV25-1; CDR3: CASSERAGVLTGELFF
J: TRBJ2-3; V: TRBV27; CDR3: CASSLWGLAGDTQYF
J: TRBJ2-2; V: TRBV24-1; CDR3: CATSDPRAGELFF
J: TRBJ2-7; V: TRBV12-3/TRBV12-4; CDR3: CASDDGGHGEQYF
J: TRBJ2-3; V: TRBV5-4; CDR3: CASSFTPVGGGTQYF
J: TRBJ2-1; V: TRBV27; CDR3: CASRGLAGSSYNEQFF
J: TRBJ2-7; V: TRBV12-2; CDR3: CASRSKRGPGCSHEQYF
J: TRBJ2-2; V: TRBV19; CDR3: CASTPGGTGELFF
J: TRBJ1-1; V: TRBV10-3; CDR3: CAIVGGTEAFF
J: TRBJ2-1; V: TRBV19; CDR3: CASSKRTGQRYNEQFF
J: TRBJ1-1; V: TRBV3-1/TRBV3-2; CDR3: CASSQDLREAFF
J: TRBJ2-3; V: TRBV5-1; CDR3: CASSLITENTQYF
J: TRBJ1-5; V: TRBV5-8; CDR3: CASSPRTGNQPQHF
J: TRBJ1-1; V: TRBV3-1/TRBV3-2; CDR3: CASSQAPGTRGAFF
J: TRBJ2-6; V: TRBV27; CDR3: CASSLKGSGANVLTF
J: TRBJ1-1; V: TRBV5-1; CDR3: CASSLEAGNTEAFF
J: TRBJ2-1; V: TRBV25-1; CDR3: CASSEFRALSSYNEQFF
J: TRBJ2-1; V: TRBV11-2; CDR3: CASSLAPSAGLNEQFF
J: TRBJ1-6; V: TRBV6-5; CDR3: CASITRNNSPLHF
J: TRBJ1-1; V: TRBV5-5; CDR3: CASSLVPAGGTEAFF
J: TRBJ2-3; V: TRBV6-5; CDR3: CASSPTTDTQYF
J: TRBJ1-2; V: TRBV3-1/TRBV3-2; CDR3: CASSQKLGFPSYGYTF
J: TRBJ1-5; V: TRBV19; CDR3: CASSIGGAVYQPQHF
J: TRBJ1-2; V: TRBV5-4; CDR3: CASSLGRDYGYTF
J: TRBJ2-2; V: TRBV19; CDR3: CASSIPTGGLENTGELFF
J: TRBJ2-2; V: TRBV6-4; CDR3: CASRPGQNTGELFF
J: TRBJ2-2; V: TRBV7-2; CDR3: CASSLESGYTGELFF
J: TRBJ1-1; V: TRBV11-2; CDR3: CASSLNGGLGEAFF
J: TRBJ1-1; V: TRBV6-2/TRBV6-3; CDR3: CASSYSTGTGITNTEAFF
J: TRBJ1-2; V: TRBV29-1; CDR3: CSVEVRDRVTNYGYTF
J: TRBJ1-3; V: TRBV3-1/TRBV3-2; CDR3: CASSQGTYSGNTIYF
J: TRBJ1-2; V: TRBV5-1; CDR3: CASSLASNYGYTF
J: TRBJ2-1; V: TRBV9; CDR3: CARLNEQFF
J: TRBJ1-1; V: TRBV5-6; CDR3: CASSLAGERGMNTEAFF